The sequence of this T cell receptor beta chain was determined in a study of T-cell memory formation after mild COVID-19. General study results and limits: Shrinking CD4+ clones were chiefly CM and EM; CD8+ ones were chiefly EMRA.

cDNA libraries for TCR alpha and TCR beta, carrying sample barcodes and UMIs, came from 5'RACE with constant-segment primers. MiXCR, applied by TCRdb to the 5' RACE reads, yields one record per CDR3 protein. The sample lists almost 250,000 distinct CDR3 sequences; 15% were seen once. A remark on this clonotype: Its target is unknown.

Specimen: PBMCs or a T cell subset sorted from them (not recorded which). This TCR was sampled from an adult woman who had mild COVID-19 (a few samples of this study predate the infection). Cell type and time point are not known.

The CDR3 sequence is CASSISPTLGAEAFF. CDR3 DNA: TGTGCCAGTAGTATATCCCCGACCCTTGGGGCTGAAGCTTTCTTT. This chain uses TRBV19 with TRBJ1-1; D gene uncertain. The CDR3 is 15 residues long. V was trimmed by 2 bases and J by 6 bases, leaving 16 bases between them. Looked up from germline, CDR1 is LNHDA and CDR2 is SQIVND (reference sequence).